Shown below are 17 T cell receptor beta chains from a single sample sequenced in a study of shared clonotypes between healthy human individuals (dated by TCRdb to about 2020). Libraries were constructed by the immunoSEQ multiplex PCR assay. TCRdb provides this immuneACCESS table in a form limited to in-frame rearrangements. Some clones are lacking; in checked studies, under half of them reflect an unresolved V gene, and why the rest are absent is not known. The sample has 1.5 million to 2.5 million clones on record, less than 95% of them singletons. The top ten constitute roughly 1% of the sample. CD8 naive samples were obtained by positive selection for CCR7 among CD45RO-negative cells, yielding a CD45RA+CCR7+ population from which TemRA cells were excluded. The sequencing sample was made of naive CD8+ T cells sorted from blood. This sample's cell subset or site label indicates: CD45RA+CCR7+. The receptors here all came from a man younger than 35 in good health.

The CDR3 is CASSMVLNPTGELFF. In nucleotides, the CDR3 is TGTGCCAGTAGTATGGTCCTGAACCCCACCGGGGAGCTGTTTTTT. The genes are TRBV19 and TRBJ2-2; D gene unclear. Germline-derived CDR1 and CDR2 are LNHDA and SQIVND (reference sequence). The CDR3 spans 15 residues. Trimming removed 3 bases from V and 4 bases from J, with 12 bases in between. Complete variable domain (other parts from reference TRBV19 and TRBJ2-2): DGGITQSPKYLFRKEGQNVTLSCEQNLNHDAMYWYRQDPGQGLRLIYYSQIVNDFQKGDIAEGYSVSREKKESFPLTVTSAQKNPTAFYLCASSMVLNPTGELFFGEGSRLTVL.

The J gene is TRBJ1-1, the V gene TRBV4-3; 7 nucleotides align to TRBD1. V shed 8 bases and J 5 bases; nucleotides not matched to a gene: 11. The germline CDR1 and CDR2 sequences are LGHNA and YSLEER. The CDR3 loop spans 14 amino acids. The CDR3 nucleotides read TGCGCCAGCGGACCGAACAGGGGAGATACTGAAGCTTTCTTT. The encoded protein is CASGPNRGDTEAFF.

Here the CDR3 DNA reads TGTGCCAGCAGTGAAGGGCCCGGGCTTGGGGGCTACACCTTC. Protein sequence: CASSEGPGLGGYTF. The V gene is TRBV6-1, the J gene TRBJ1-2, with D hard to call. The V end was cut by 1 base, the J end by 8 bases, with 14 bases between. The CDR3 sequence is 14 residues long. Looked up from germline, CDR1 is MNHNS and CDR2 is SASEGT.

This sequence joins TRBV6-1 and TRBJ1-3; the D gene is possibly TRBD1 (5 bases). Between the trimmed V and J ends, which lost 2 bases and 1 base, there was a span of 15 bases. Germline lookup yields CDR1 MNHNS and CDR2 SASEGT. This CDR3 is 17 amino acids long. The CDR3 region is CASSELGQLGSGNTIYF. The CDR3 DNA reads TGTGCCAGCAGTGAATTGGGGCAGTTAGGTTCTGGAAACACCATATATTTT.

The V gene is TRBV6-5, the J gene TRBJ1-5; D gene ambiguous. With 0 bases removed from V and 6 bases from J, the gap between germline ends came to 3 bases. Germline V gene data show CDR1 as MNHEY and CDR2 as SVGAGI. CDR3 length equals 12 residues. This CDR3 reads CASSYSAQPQHF. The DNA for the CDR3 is TGTGCCAGCAGTTACTCCGCTCAGCCCCAGCATTTT.

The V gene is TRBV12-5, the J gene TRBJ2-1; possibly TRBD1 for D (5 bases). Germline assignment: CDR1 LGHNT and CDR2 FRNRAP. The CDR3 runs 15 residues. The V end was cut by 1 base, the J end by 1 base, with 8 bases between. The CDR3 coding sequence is TGTGCTAGTGGTTTGGCGACAGTGTCCTACAATGAGCAGTTCTTC. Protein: CASGLATVSYNEQFF.

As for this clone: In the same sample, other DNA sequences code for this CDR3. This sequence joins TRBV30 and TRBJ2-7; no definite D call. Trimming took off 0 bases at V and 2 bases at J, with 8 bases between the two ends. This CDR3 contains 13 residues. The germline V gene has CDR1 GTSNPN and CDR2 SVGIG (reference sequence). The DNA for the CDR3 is TGTGCCTGGAGTGTTCCAGGAACCTACGAGCAGTACTTC. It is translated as CAWSVPGTYEQYF.

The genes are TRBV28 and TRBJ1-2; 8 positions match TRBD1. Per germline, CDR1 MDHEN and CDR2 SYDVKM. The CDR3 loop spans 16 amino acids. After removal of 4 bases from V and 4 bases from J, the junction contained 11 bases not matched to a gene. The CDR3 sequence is CASSSLNRGATYGYTF. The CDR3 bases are TGTGCCAGCAGTTCTTTAAACAGGGGGGCCACCTATGGCTACACCTTC.

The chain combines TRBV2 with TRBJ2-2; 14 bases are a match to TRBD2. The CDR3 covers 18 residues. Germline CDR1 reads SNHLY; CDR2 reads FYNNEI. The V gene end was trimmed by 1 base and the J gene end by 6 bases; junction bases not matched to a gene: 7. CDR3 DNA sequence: TGTGCCAGCAGTGAAGAGGGACTAGCGGGAGAGGGCTCCGGGGAGCTGTTTTTT. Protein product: CASSEEGLAGEGSGELFF.

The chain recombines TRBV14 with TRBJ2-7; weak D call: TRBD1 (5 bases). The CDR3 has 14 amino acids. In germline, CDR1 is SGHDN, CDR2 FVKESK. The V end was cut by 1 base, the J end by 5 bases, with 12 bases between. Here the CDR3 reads CASSQAARENEQYF. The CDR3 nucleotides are TGTGCCAGCAGCCAAGCGGCCAGGGAAAACGAGCAGTACTTC.

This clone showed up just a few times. CDR3 sequence reads: CASGTGSGMNTEAFF. In DNA form, the CDR3 reads TGTGCCAGTGGTACAGGGTCGGGGATGAACACTGAAGCTTTCTTT. The gene calls are TRBV19 and TRBJ1-1, with D maybe TRBD1 (6 bases). Germline lookup yields CDR1 LNHDA and CDR2 SQIVND (reference sequence). V lost 8 bases, J lost 0 bases, and 16 bases lay in between. This CDR3 is built from 15 residues.

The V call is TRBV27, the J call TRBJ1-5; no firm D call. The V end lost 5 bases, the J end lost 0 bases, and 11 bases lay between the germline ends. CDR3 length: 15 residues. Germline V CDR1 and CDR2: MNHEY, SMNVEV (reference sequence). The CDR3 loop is CASSDTAYSNQPQHF. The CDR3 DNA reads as TGTGCCAGCAGTGACACAGCATATAGCAATCAGCCCCAGCATTTT.

CDR3 amino acids: CASSYGGQGEYEQYF. The DNA of the CDR3 is TGTGCCAGCAGTTACGGAGGACAGGGGGAGTACGAGCAGTACTTC. The V and J genes are TRBV6-5 and TRBJ2-7, with TRBD1 matching over 10 bases. The CDR3 spans 15 residues. V dropped 2 bases and J dropped 4; count of bases not matched to a gene: 5. In germline, CDR1 is MNHEY, CDR2 SVGAGI.

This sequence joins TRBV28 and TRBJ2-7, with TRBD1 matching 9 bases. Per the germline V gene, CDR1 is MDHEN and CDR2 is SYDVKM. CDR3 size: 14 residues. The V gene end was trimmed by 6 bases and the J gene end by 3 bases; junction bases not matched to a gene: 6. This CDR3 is CASSPRDRDYEQYF. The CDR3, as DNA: TGTGCCAGCAGCCCCCGGGACAGGGACTACGAGCAGTACTTC.

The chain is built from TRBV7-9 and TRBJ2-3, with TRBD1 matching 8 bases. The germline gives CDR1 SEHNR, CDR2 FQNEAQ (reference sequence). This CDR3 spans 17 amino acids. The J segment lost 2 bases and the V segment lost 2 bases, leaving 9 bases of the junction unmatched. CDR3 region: CASSLPTDREATDTQYF. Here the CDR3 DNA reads TGTGCCAGCAGCTTACCCACGGACAGGGAAGCCACAGATACGCAGTATTTT.

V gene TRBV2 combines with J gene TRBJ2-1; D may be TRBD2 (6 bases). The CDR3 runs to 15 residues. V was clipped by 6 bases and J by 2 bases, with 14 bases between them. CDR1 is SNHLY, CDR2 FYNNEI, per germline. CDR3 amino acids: CASRGGSGAYNEQFF. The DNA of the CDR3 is TGTGCCAGCAGGGGTGGTAGCGGAGCCTACAATGAGCAGTTCTTC.

In nucleotides, the CDR3 is TGTGCCAGCAGCTTAGGGCGGGAGGGTCGTAATGAGCAGTTCTTC. It encodes CASSLGREGRNEQFF. The gene calls are TRBV7-9 and TRBJ2-1; 9 positions agree with TRBD2. Losses at the gene ends were 1 base for V and 7 bases for J; bases not matched to a gene: 5. Germline V gene sequence: CDR1 SEHNR, CDR2 FQNEAQ (reference sequence). The length of the CDR3 is 15 residues.